This TCR beta chain appears in the sequencing data of a study of blood T cell repertoires in COVID-19. Study-wide context: The United States, Italy and Spain were the sources of the acute and convalescent COVID-19 samples. Sample material is recorded as cDNA or gDNA derived from T cells, B-cell-depleted T cells, or PBMCs.

The V segment lost 5 bases and the J segment 6 bases; nucleotides outside the gene matches: 9. This CDR3 comprises 15 residues. Germline V gene lookup returns CDR1 SGHTA and CDR2 FQGNSA. Authors' methods: Using reference gene primer amplification, nucleated cell counts were estimated. The assay was immunoSEQ multiplex PCR, and TCRdb's table has in-frame clones only and misses some. V and J calls and clone size are copied from that table; D and trimming were computed from the DNA. This repertoire shows approximately 350,000 clones, around 92% found once; its top ten account for around 3%. This clonotype was sampled from a woman younger than 45 with COVID-19, enrolled during active disease. J is TRBJ2-7 and V is TRBV7-2; 11 nucleotides agree with TRBD2. Sequencing was done on a sample of peripheral blood. In DNA form, the CDR3 reads TGTGCCAGCAGCCCTTTAGCGGGGGGGCCCAGCGAGCAGTACTTC. Amino acids: CASSPLAGGPSEQYF.